The next 15 T cell receptor beta chains were all read from a single sample in a study of cytomegalovirus exposure and HLA in healthy donors (dated by TCRdb to the late 2010s). Receptor amplification or capture employed the immunoSEQ multiplex PCR assay. TCRdb obtained this table from immuneACCESS and retained in-frame rearrangements with V and J assigned. These tables miss some clones; where compared with another copy, unresolved V genes account for less than half of the shortfall, and the remainder is unexplained. This sample gives tens of thousands of clones in total; around 97% of them show up just once. Together, the top ten hold approximately 10% of the sample. Sequencing was performed on PBMCs. The origin of the receptors is a young man in good health and CMV-seropositive.

V is TRBV7-6 and J is TRBJ2-3; 8 bases match TRBD2. Germline trimming cut 7 bases from V and 4 bases from J; bases unmatched to any gene: 10. CDR1 SGHVS and CDR2 FNYEAQ come from the germline V gene. CDR3 length equals 15 residues. The CDR3 coding sequence is TGTGCCAGCAAAATCGGGACTAGTCACCCAGATACGCAGTATTTT. Its translation is CASKIGTSHPDTQYF.

The chain employs TRBV5-1 and TRBJ2-7; perhaps TRBD1 as D (5 bases). The germline CDR1 and CDR2 sequences are SGHRS and YFSETQ. Between the trimmed V and J ends, which lost 1 base and 6 bases, there was a span of 14 bases. The CDR3 totals 14 residues. In DNA, the CDR3 is TGCGCCAGCAGCTTGACCAGGGCTGTAGGCGAGCAGTACTTC. This codes for CASSLTRAVGEQYF.

This chain joins TRBV7-2 and TRBJ1-5; 10 nucleotides align to TRBD1. V trimming: 5 bases; J trimming: 4 bases; junction bases outside the gene matches: 11. The germline gives CDR1 SGHTA, CDR2 FQGNSA. This CDR3 comprises 17 residues. For the CDR3, the DNA is TGTGCCAGCAGCGTTGACAGGGGGCGCGGATTAAATCAGCCCCAGCATTTT. The encoded protein is CASSVDRGRGLNQPQHF.

The chain has TRBV30 and TRBJ1-2; TRBD1 agrees at 11 bases. This CDR3 spans 15 amino acids. V trimming: 8 bases; J trimming: 5 bases; junction bases outside the gene matches: 13. Germline CDR1 and CDR2: GTSNPN and SVGIG (reference sequence). The CDR3 sequence is CAGGQGARVAYGYTF. CDR3 bases: TGTGCCGGTGGACAGGGGGCGCGAGTGGCTTATGGCTACACCTTC.

This clone was seen a few times. The rearrangement joins TRBV28 to TRBJ2-7; perhaps TRBD2 as D (6 bases). The CDR3 totals 13 residues. V lost 6 bases, J lost 3 bases, and 12 bases lay in between. Germline V gives CDR1 MDHEN, CDR2 SYDVKM. The CDR3 DNA is TGTGCCAGCAGCCCGGGGGAGAACTACGAGCAGTACTTC. Translation gives CASSPGENYEQYF. The variable domain in full, with the rest retrieved from reference TRBV28 and TRBJ2-7, is DVKVTQSSRYLVKRTGEKVFLECVQDMDHENMFWYRQDPGLGLRLIYFSYDVKMKEKGDIPEGYSVSREKKERFSLILESASTNQTSMYLCASSPGENYEQYFGPGTRLTVT.

The chain recombines TRBV7-2 with TRBJ2-1; a weak D match, TRBD2 (5 bases). The V end was cut by 1 base, the J end by 6 bases, with 16 bases between. Germline V gene lookup returns CDR1 SGHTA and CDR2 FQGNSA. The CDR3 has 16 residues. The CDR3 reads CASSLVSSGAFNEQFF. The DNA for the CDR3 is TGTGCCAGCAGCTTAGTCTCCAGCGGAGCGTTCAATGAGCAGTTCTTC.

This chain joins TRBV7-8 and TRBJ2-5; 7 nucleotides line up with TRBD2. Unmatched junction bases numbered 5, after V lost 3 bases and J lost 1 base. The V gene's germline CDR1 is SGHVS and CDR2 FQNEAQ. The CDR3 totals 15 residues. Here the CDR3 DNA reads TGTGCCAGCAGCTTCCCAGCGGGATCCCAAGAGACCCAGTACTTC. Translating gives CASSFPAGSQETQYF.

This clone was observed once. The V gene is TRBV30, the J gene TRBJ2-3, with D maybe TRBD2 (7 bases). Trimming removed 2 bases from V and 10 bases from J, with 13 bases in between. The CDR3 consists of 12 residues. Germline loops: CDR1 GTSNPN, CDR2 SVGIG (reference sequence). CDR3 sequence: CAWSFGGAPQYF. CDR3 nucleotides: TGTGCCTGGAGTTTTGGGGGGGCTCCGCAGTATTTT.

This clone was observed a single time. This sequence joins TRBV6-1 and TRBJ2-4; 8 bases are shared with TRBD2. Looked up from germline, CDR1 is MNHNS and CDR2 is SASEGT. The CDR3 extends over 15 amino acids. V lost 6 bases and J lost 3; bases outside the gene matches: 7. DNA of the CDR3: TGTGCCAGCAGACGGGGGGGCGCGGGCAAAAACATTCAGTACTTC. Amino acids: CASRRGGAGKNIQYF.

The V and J genes are TRBV7-3 and TRBJ2-3, with TRBD2 identical over 10 bases. The ends lost 4 bases at V and 6 bases at J; junction bases unmatched: 10. CDR3 size: 16 residues. The V gene's germline CDR1 is SGHTA and CDR2 FQGTGA. CDR3 residues: CASSYRLAGTRDTQYF. In DNA, the CDR3 is TGTGCCAGCAGCTACCGACTAGCGGGTACTCGGGATACGCAGTATTTT.

The chain joins TRBV11-2 to TRBJ2-5, with D uncertain. Germline lookup yields CDR1 SGHAT and CDR2 FQNNGV. The germline V and J ends were trimmed by 2 bases and 5 bases, with 18 bases remaining between them. This CDR3 comprises 16 residues. DNA of the CDR3: TGTGCCAGCAGCTTATTTCCAGGATCAATTCTGGAGACCCAGTACTTC. It translates to CASSLFPGSILETQYF.

The genes are TRBV6-6 and TRBJ2-3; 8 nucleotides line up with TRBD1. The CDR3 has 14 residues. Losses at the gene ends were 6 bases for V and 7 bases for J; bases not matched to a gene: 9. CDR1 and CDR2 (germline): MNHNY, SVGAGI (reference sequence). CDR3 amino acids: CASRSDRVSNTQYF. The CDR3 nucleotides read TGTGCCAGCAGGTCGGACAGGGTGTCGAATACGCAGTATTTT.

V and J are TRBV6-6 and TRBJ2-5; D remains ambiguous. Trimming cost V 2 bases and J 3 bases, with 7 bases left between them. The CDR3 runs 13 residues. CDR1 is MNHNY and CDR2 is SVGAGI in the germline V gene (reference sequence). CDR3 region: CASSYPPEETQYF. The CDR3 DNA reads as TGTGCCAGCAGTTACCCTCCTGAAGAGACCCAGTACTTC.

The chain couples TRBV4-2 to TRBJ2-7; 8 bases fit TRBD1. Germline trimming cut 3 bases from V and 5 bases from J; bases unmatched to any gene: 9. The germline V gene encodes CDR1 LGHNA and CDR2 YNFKEQ. The CDR3 covers 15 residues. The CDR3 DNA reads TGTGCCAGCAGCCAGACAGGACAGGGAGGCCACGAGCAGTACTTC. It is translated as CASSQTGQGGHEQYF.

The chain employs TRBV19 and TRBJ2-2; 8 nucleotides match TRBD1. CDR1 is LNHDA and CDR2 is SQIVND in the germline V gene (reference sequence). This CDR3 contains 17 residues. Trimming at V came to 4 bases and at J to 0 bases, leaving 7 bases not matched to a gene. CDR3 loop: CASSTFGQGPNTGELFF. The CDR3 DNA sequence: TGTGCCAGTAGTACTTTCGGACAGGGACCGAACACCGGGGAGCTGTTTTTT. Full variable domain (outside the CDR3, taken from reference TRBV19 and TRBJ2-2): DGGITQSPKYLFRKEGQNVTLSCEQNLNHDAMYWYRQDPGQGLRLIYYSQIVNDFQKGDIAEGYSVSREKKESFPLTVTSAQKNPTAFYLCASSTFGQGPNTGELFFGEGSRLTVL.